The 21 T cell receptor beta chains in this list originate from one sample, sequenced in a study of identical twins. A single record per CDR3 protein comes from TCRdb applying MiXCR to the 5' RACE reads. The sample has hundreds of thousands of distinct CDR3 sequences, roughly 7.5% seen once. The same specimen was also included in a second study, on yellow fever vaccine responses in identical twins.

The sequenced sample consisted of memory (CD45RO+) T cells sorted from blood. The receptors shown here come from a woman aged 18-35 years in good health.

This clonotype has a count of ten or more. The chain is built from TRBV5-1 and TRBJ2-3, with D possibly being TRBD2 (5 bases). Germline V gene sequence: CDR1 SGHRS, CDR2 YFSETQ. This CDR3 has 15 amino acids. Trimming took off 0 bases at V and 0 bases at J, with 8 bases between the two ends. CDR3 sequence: CASSLAGISTDTQYF. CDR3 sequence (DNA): TGCGCCAGCAGCTTGGCCGGGATTAGCACAGATACGCAGTATTTT.

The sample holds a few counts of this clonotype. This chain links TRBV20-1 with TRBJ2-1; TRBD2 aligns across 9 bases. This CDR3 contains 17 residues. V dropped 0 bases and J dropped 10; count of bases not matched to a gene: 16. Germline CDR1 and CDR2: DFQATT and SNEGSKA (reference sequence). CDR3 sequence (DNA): TGCAGTGCTAGAGACCTGGGACTAGCAAATGATAAGAGGGAGCAGTTCTTC. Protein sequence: CSARDLGLANDKREQFF.

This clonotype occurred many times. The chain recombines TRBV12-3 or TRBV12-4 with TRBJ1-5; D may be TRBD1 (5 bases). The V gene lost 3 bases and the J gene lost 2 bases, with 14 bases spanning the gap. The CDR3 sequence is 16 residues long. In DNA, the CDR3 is TGTGCCAGCAGTTTGGGTATAGGGGCTCGCAATCAGCCCCAGCATTTT. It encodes CASSLGIGARNQPQHF.

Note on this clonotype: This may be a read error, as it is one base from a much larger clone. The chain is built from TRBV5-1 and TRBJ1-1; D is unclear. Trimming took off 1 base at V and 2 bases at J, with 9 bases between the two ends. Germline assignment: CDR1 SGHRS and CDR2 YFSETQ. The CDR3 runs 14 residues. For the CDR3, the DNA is TGCGCCAGCAGCTTGTGGCCAGACAACACTGAAGCTTTCTTT. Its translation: CASSLWPDNTEAFF. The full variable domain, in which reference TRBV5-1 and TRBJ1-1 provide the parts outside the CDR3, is KAGVTQTPRYLIKTRGQQVTLSCSPISGHRSVSWYQQTPGQGLQFLFEYFSETQRNKGNFPGRFSGRQFSNSRSEMNVSTLELGDSALYLCASSLWPDNTEAFFGQGTRLTVV.

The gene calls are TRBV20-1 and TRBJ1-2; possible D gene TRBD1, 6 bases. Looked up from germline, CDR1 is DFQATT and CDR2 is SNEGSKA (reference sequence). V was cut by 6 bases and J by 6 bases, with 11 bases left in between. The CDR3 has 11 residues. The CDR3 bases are TGCAGTGCCCCAGGGGTGGATGGCTACACCTTC. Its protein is CSAPGVDGYTF.

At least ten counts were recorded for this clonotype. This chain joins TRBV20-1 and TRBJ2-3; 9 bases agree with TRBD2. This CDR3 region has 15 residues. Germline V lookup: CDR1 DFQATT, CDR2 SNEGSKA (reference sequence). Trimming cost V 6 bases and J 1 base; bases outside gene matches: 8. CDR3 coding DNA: TGCAGTGCCGAGTCGGCTAGCGGGGGCACAGATACGCAGTATTTT. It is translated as CSAESASGGTDTQYF.

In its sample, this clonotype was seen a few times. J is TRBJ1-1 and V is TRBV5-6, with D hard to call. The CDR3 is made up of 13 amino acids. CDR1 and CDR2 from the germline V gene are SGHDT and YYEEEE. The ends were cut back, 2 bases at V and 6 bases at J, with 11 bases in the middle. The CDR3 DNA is TGTGCCAGCAGCTTTTCTTCTTCCGCTGAAGCTTTCTTT. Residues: CASSFSSSAEAFF.

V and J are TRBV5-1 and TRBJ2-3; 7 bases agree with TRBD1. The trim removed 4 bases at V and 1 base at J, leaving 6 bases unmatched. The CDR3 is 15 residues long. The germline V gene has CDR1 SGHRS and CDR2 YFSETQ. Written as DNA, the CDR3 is TGCGCCAGCAGCCGTGGGGACAGTCGCACAGATACGCAGTATTTT. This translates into CASSRGDSRTDTQYF.

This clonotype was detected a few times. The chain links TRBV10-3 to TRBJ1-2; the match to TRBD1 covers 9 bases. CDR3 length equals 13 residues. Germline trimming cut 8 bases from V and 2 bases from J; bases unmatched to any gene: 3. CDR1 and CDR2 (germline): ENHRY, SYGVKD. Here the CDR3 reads CAISGQGNYGYTF. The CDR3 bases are TGTGCCATCTCCGGACAGGGGAACTATGGCTACACCTTC.

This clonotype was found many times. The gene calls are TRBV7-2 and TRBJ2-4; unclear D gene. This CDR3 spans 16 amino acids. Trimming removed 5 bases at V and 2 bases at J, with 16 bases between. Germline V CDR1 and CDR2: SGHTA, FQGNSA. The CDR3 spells CASSLSLGVTKNIQYF. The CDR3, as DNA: TGTGCCAGCAGCCTCTCCCTAGGAGTAACCAAAAACATTCAGTACTTC.

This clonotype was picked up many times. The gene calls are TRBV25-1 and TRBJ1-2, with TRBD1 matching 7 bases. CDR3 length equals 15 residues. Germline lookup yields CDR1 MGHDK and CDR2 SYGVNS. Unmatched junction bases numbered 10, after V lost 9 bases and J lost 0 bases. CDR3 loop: CARRYSGQTNYGYTF. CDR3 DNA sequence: TGTGCCAGAAGGTACTCGGGACAGACTAACTATGGCTACACCTTC.

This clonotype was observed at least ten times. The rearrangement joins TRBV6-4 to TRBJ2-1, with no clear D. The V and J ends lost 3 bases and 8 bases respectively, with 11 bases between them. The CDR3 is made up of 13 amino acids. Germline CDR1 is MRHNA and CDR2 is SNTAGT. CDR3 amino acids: CASSEWPKDEQFF. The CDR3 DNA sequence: TGTGCCAGCAGTGAGTGGCCCAAGGATGAGCAGTTCTTC.

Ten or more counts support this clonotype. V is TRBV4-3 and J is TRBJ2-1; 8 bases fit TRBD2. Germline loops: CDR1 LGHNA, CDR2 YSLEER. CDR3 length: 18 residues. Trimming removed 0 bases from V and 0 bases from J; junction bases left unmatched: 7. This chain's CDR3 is CASSQDGRAGGSYNEQFF. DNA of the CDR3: TGCGCCAGCAGCCAAGATGGGAGGGCGGGAGGCTCCTACAATGAGCAGTTCTTC.

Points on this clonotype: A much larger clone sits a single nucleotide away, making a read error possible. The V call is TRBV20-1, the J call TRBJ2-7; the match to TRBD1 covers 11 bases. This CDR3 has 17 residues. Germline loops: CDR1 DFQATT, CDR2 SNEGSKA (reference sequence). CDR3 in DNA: TGCTGTGCTAGGCCCCGGGACAGGGGGAGCCGCTCCTACGAGCAGTACTTC. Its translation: CCARPRDRGSRSYEQYF.

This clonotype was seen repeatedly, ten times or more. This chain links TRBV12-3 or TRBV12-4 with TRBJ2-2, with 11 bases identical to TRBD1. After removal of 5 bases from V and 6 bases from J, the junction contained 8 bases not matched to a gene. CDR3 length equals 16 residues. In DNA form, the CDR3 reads TGTGCCAGCAGTCGACAGACGGGACAGGGGGCCGGGGAGCTGTTTTTT. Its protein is CASSRQTGQGAGELFF.

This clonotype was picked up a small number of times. The CDR3 bases are TGTGCCAGCACCCAGGACATAGGGCATAGCACAGATACGCAGTATTTT. Encoded protein: CASTQDIGHSTDTQYF. The V and J genes are TRBV7-2 and TRBJ2-3, with D possibly matching TRBD1 (5 bases). This CDR3 is built from 16 residues. V was shortened by 7 bases and J by 0 bases, with 17 bases between the two germline ends. CDR1 and CDR2 from the germline V gene are SGHTA and FQGNSA. Together with reference TRBV7-2 and TRBJ2-3, the CDR3 gives the full variable domain: GAGVSQSPSNKVTEKGKDVELRCDPISGHTALYWYRQSLGQGLEFLIYFQGNSAPDKSGLPSDRFSAERTGGSVSTLTIQRTQQEDSAVYLCASTQDIGHSTDTQYFGPGTRLTVL.

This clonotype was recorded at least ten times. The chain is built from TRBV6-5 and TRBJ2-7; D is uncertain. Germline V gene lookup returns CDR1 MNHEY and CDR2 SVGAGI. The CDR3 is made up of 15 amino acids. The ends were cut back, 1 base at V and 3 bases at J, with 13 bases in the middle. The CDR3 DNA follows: TGTGCCAGCAGTTACTTAAGAGGTCAAGGCTACGAGCAGTACTTC. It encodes CASSYLRGQGYEQYF.

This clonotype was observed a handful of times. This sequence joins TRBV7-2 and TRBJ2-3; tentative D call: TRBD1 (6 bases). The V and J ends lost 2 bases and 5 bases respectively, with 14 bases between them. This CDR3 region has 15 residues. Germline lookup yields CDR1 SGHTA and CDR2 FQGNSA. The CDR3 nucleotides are TGTGCCAGCAGCTTACGCACAGGGTATGAAGATACGCAGTATTTT. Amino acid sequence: CASSLRTGYEDTQYF.

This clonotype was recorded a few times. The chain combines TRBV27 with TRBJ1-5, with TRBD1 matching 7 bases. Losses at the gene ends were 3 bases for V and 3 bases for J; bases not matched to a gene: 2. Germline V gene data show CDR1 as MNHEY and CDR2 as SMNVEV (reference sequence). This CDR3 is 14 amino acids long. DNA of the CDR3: TGTGCCAGCAGTTTTGGGACAGCCAATCAGCCCCAGCATTTT. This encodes CASSFGTANQPQHF.

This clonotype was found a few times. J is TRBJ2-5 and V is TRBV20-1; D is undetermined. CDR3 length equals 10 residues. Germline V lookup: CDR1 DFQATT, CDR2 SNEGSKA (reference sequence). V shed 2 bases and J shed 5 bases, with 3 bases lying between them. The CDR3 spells CSARMETQYF. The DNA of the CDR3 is TGCAGTGCTAGAATGGAGACCCAGTACTTC.

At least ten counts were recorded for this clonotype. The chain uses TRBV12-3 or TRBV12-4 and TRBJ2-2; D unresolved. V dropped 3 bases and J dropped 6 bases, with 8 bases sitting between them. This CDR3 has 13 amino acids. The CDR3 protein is CASSFEDSGELFF. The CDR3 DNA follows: TGTGCCAGCAGTTTTGAGGATTCCGGGGAGCTGTTTTTT.